This T cell receptor (beta chain) was sequenced in a study of cytomegalovirus exposure and HLA in healthy donors. Study-level background: Researchers previously reported finding fewer than 140 million unique TCR beta sequences from roughly 180 million T cells.

The PCR had 60 Vbeta and 13 Jbeta primers. Sequencing was performed with immunoSEQ multiplex PCR; in TCRdb, only in-frame clones are kept and a portion is missing. The sample holds approximately 160,000 clones, roughly 80% seen once. The study, taken as a whole, reports: In a later analysis, a missense DCLRE1C variant was linked to TCR beta V- and J-gene trimming. Per a prior analysis, the majority of TCR beta V segments were productive roughly 87% or roughly 30% of the time.

The V end was cut by 7 bases, the J end by 9 bases, with 18 bases between. This CDR3 is built from 13 residues. Looked up from germline, CDR1 is LNHDA and CDR2 is SQIVND (reference sequence). With regard to this clone: Its antigen is as yet unknown.

Sequencing was done on a sample of PBMCs. The chain uses TRBV19 and TRBJ1-1, with D maybe TRBD1 (5 bases). The source is a woman in her forties or fifties in good health and CMV-seropositive. CDR3: CASKRQGQGKAFF. DNA of the CDR3: TGTGCCAGTAAGAGGCAAGGGCAGGGCAAAGCTTTCTTT.